This T cell receptor (beta chain) was sequenced for a study of siplizumab effects on memory and regulatory T cells. Trimming cost V 5 bases and J 4 bases; bases outside gene matches: 13. Germline CDR1 is SGHVS and CDR2 is FNYEAQ. This CDR3 spans 16 amino acids. Sequencing was performed with immunoSEQ multiplex PCR; in TCRdb, only in-frame clones are kept and a portion is missing. The sample lists 120,000 or so clones, 80% to 95% occurring once. Overall study results and limits: Researchers could map only a minor fraction of alloreactive clones to unstimulated subsets. Mean Treg-derived proportions of mappable alloreactive CD4+ clones were less than 75% for siplizumab and roughly 27% for controls. Major contributors to the alloresponse seemed to be naive T cells, which also appeared more diverse than memory cells. The majority of clones, roughly 75-97% of proliferating CD4+ or CD8+ clones, lacked an assignable naive or memory phenotype.

Worth noting for this clone: Its matching antigen is unknown.

The sequence derives from a human donor in good health. The sequencing input was CD4+ T cells sorted from blood. This chain joins TRBV7-6 and TRBJ2-7; 8 bases align to TRBD1. CDR3 bases: TGTGCCAGCAGCCCCGAAATTCAGGGGGCGGGATACGAGCAGTACTTC. Encoded protein: CASSPEIQGAGYEQYF. The entire variable domain, with the rest obtained from reference TRBV7-6 and TRBJ2-7, is as follows: GAGVSQSPRYKVTKRGQDVALRCDPISGHVSLYWYRQALGQGPEFLTYFNYEAQQDKSGLPNDRFSAERPEGSISTLTIQRTEQRDSAMYRCASSPEIQGAGYEQYFGPGTRLTVT.